These T cell receptor beta chains were read from a single sample in a study of blood T cell repertoires in COVID-19. The data were produced by immunoSEQ multiplex PCR, yet TCRdb's version contains in-frame clones alone and is incomplete. The table lists about 190,000 clones, approximately 73% of them singletons. Input material: PBMCs or T cells enriched from blood (not recorded which). These receptors originate from a woman in her forties or fifties with acute COVID-19. Each CDR3 is given with its conserved first and last residue. A D gene is named only where the DNA matches it firmly. Rows give clone size only sometimes, using once, few, many, or a class for an expanded clone.

>TRBJ1-3|TRBV6-6|-|-
CASSWGTEVGNTIYF
TGTGCCAGCAGTTGGGGGACTGAAGTTGGAAACACCATATATTTT
>TRBJ2-3|TRBV5-4|few|TRBD2
CASRPLAGGRGTQYF
TGTGCCAGCCGACCTCTAGCGGGGGGGCGCGGTACGCAGTATTTT
>TRBJ1-5|TRBV24-1|-|-
CATSDSTGGFQPQHF
TGTGCCACCAGTGACTCGACAGGAGGTTTTCAGCCCCAGCATTTT
>TRBJ2-1|TRBV5-1|-|-
CASSRETWTALNNEQFF
TGCGCCAGCAGCCGCGAAACCTGGACAGCCTTGAACAATGAGCAGTTCTTC
>TRBJ2-4|TRBV18|-|-
CASSPPGGRNIQYF
TGTGCCAGCTCACCACCGGGGGGGCGAAACATTCAGTACTTC
>TRBJ2-5|TRBV2|-|TRBD1
CASTGQSQETQYF
TGTGCCAGCACGGGACAGTCCCAAGAGACCCAGTACTTC
>TRBJ2-3|TRBV6-6|once|TRBD2
CASSLTSGALGTDTQYF
TGTGCCAGCAGTCTCACGAGCGGGGCGCTAGGCACAGATACGCAGTATTTT
>TRBJ2-1|TRBV7-2|few|-
CASSQQPLGTYANEQFF
TGTGCCAGCAGCCAACAGCCGCTCGGGACTTATGCCAATGAGCAGTTCTTC
>TRBJ1-1|TRBV19|once|-
CASSSHSVGFSEAFF
TGTGCCAGTAGTTCCCACTCCGTCGGGTTCTCTGAAGCTTTCTTT
>TRBJ2-1|TRBV9|-|TRBD2
CASRTDAGGGYNEQFF
TGTGCCAGCAGAACGGACGCGGGGGGTGGATACAATGAGCAGTTCTTC
>TRBJ2-6|TRBV9|-|-
CASSRTVDSLGANVLTF
TGTGCCAGCAGCCGAACCGTTGACAGTCTTGGGGCCAACGTCCTGACTTTC
>TRBJ1-6|TRBV2|-|-
CASTPSVGISPLHF
TGTGCCAGCACCCCCTCGGTTGGTATTTCACCCCTCCACTTT
>TRBJ2-1|TRBV28|few|-
CASRPTVDNEQFF
TGTGCCAGCAGGCCCACAGTGGACAATGAGCAGTTCTTC
>TRBJ2-4|TRBV7-2|-|TRBD2
CASSFQATSGGNIQYF
TGTGCCAGCAGTTTCCAAGCCACTAGCGGGGGAAACATTCAGTACTTC
>TRBJ2-1|TRBV28|-|TRBD2
CASSSTSGGYYEQFF
TGTGCCAGCAGTTCAACTAGCGGGGGTTATTATGAGCAGTTCTTC
>TRBJ2-2|TRBV4-1|-|TRBD2
CASSPRGDTGELFF
TGCGCCAGCAGTCCCCGGGGGGACACCGGGGAGCTGTTTTTT
>TRBJ2-3|TRBV5-1|-|TRBD2
CASIGISGGADTQYF
TGCGCCAGCATCGGGATTAGCGGGGGAGCAGATACGCAGTATTTT
>TRBJ1-2|TRBV5-1|-|TRBD1
CASHPLGTGVGYTF
TGCGCCAGCCACCCACTCGGGACAGGGGTCGGCTACACCTTC
>TRBJ2-1|TRBV6-4|-|TRBD2
CASSPGTSGGANEQFF
TGTGCCAGCAGTCCCGGGACTAGCGGGGGGGCCAATGAGCAGTTCTTC
>TRBJ2-5|TRBV7-2|-|TRBD2
CASSSGLAGKGRETQYF
TGTGCCAGCAGCTCGGGACTAGCGGGCAAAGGGAGGGAGACCCAGTACTTC
>TRBJ1-5|TRBV6-1|-|-
CASSEREYSNQPQHF
TGTGCCAGCAGTGAAAGAGAGTATAGCAATCAGCCCCAGCATTTT
>TRBJ1-2|TRBV5-6|-|-
CASSFKRGLDYGYTF
TGTGCCAGCAGCTTCAAAAGAGGCTTGGACTATGGCTACACCTTC
>TRBJ1-2|TRBV5-6|-|TRBD1
CASSPRASGGGPYGYTF
TGTGCCAGCAGCCCCCGGGCCTCAGGGGGTGGCCCCTATGGCTACACCTTC
>TRBJ1-2|TRBV28|few|TRBD1
CASLTQGLNYGYTF
TGTGCCAGTCTAACACAGGGGCTTAACTATGGCTACACCTTC
>TRBJ1-6|TRBV6-5|-|TRBD1
CASRDRVGGSPLHF
TGTGCCAGCAGAGACAGGGTTGGAGGGTCACCCCTCCACTTT
>TRBJ2-5|TRBV2|-|TRBD1
CASTFLIGQGGETQYF
TGTGCCAGCACCTTTCTCATTGGACAGGGTGGGGAGACCCAGTACTTC
>TRBJ2-5|TRBV5-1|-|TRBD1
CASGKPGQPSETQYF
TGCGCCAGCGGTAAACCGGGACAGCCTTCCGAGACCCAGTACTTC
>TRBJ1-5|TRBV2|-|TRBD1
CASRWTGRDQPQHF
TGTGCCAGCAGGTGGACAGGGCGGGATCAGCCCCAGCATTTT
>TRBJ2-1|TRBV28|-|TRBD1
CASSLVPGTGGMYEQFF
TGTGCCAGCAGTTTAGTCCCCGGGACAGGGGGTATGTATGAGCAGTTCTTC
>TRBJ1-1|TRBV18|-|-
CASSPGHTEAFF
TGTGCCAGCTCACCAGGGCACACTGAAGCTTTCTTT
>TRBJ1-5|TRBV24-1|-|-
CATSSRQEVNQPQHF
TGTGCCACCAGTTCCAGACAGGAGGTCAATCAGCCCCAGCATTTT
>TRBJ1-2|TRBV5-1|-|-
CASSLGASGNYGYTF
TGCGCCAGCAGCTTGGGAGCCTCCGGGAACTATGGCTACACCTTC
>TRBJ2-1|TRBV7-3|-|TRBD1
CASSPKSGTGRNEQFF
TGTGCCAGCAGCCCTAAATCCGGGACAGGGAGGAATGAGCAGTTCTTC
>TRBJ2-2|TRBV5-1|once|-
CASSLQPLTGGNTGELFF
TGCGCCAGCAGCTTGCAACCCCTGACCGGGGGGAACACCGGGGAGCTGTTTTTT
>TRBJ1-5|TRBV27|-|-
CASSLYGRGLSNQPQHF
TGTGCCAGCAGTCTCTATGGCAGGGGCCTTAGCAATCAGCCCCAGCATTTT
>TRBJ1-4|TRBV4-3|once|TRBD1
CASSLTGTGHEKLFF
TGCGCCAGCAGCTTGACCGGGACAGGGCATGAAAAACTGTTTTTT
>TRBJ2-6|TRBV7-2|-|-
CASSFRGLGANVLTF
TGTGCCAGCAGCTTCCGGGGGTTGGGGGCCAACGTCCTGACTTTC
>TRBJ1-2|TRBV7-2|-|TRBD1
CASSLDLIQGAAGYTF
TGTGCCAGCAGCTTAGACCTAATACAGGGGGCGGCTGGCTACACCTTC
>TRBJ2-2|TRBV7-9|-|TRBD2
CASSPRSGGTGELFF
TGTGCCAGCAGCCCACGTTCCGGGGGGACCGGGGAGCTGTTTTTT
>TRBJ1-2|TRBV28|-|-
CASSPGGHYGYTF
TGTGCCAGCAGCCCCGGGGGGCACTATGGCTACACCTTC
>TRBJ1-5|TRBV3-1/TRBV3-2|-|TRBD1
CASSQGDRINQPQHF
TGTGCCAGCAGCCAAGGGGACAGGATAAATCAGCCCCAGCATTTT
>TRBJ2-1|TRBV6-2/TRBV6-3|few|TRBD2
CASSYHLAGRAYNEQFF
TGTGCCAGCAGTTACCACCTAGCGGGGCGTGCCTACAATGAGCAGTTCTTC
>TRBJ1-4|TRBV5-5|many|TRBD1
CASSAETGVHEKLFF
TGTGCCAGCAGCGCGGAGACAGGGGTTCATGAAAAACTGTTTTTT
>TRBJ1-5|TRBV28|-|TRBD1
CASSQDRGVGPQHF
TGTGCCAGCAGCCAGGACAGGGGGGTAGGTCCCCAGCATTTT
>TRBJ2-1|TRBV6-5|-|TRBD2
CASDAGTSGYNEQFF
TGTGCCAGCGACGCCGGGACTAGCGGATACAATGAGCAGTTCTTC
>TRBJ2-1|TRBV19|-|TRBD2
CASSIVAGGRHEQFF
TGTGCCAGTAGTATAGTGGCGGGGGGGCGTCATGAGCAGTTCTTC
>TRBJ1-3|TRBV11-2|-|-
CASSSTTASLVSGNTIYF
TGTGCCAGCAGCTCTACGACAGCATCTCTAGTCTCTGGAAACACCATATATTTT
>TRBJ1-2|TRBV20-1|-|TRBD1
CIPDRRNGYTF
TGCATCCCGGACAGGCGTAATGGCTACACCTTC
>TRBJ1-2|TRBV16|-|-
CASSHNVLRGGYTF
TGTGCCAGCAGCCACAATGTTTTACGAGGGGGCTACACCTTC
>TRBJ2-5|TRBV20-1|-|-
CSASEAGGGQETQYF
TGCAGTGCTAGTGAGGCGGGTGGTGGTCAAGAGACCCAGTACTTC